The T cell receptor beta chain under discussion was sequenced for a study of T-cell memory formation after mild COVID-19 (TCRdb year 2021). Some background on the complete study: Most TCR sequence clusters were specific to one of the two donors. Longitudinal TCRalpha and TCRbeta repertoire sequencing tracked T-cell clones expanding and contracting after mild COVID-19 in a couple of donors. Two young, previously healthy adult volunteers made up the cohort, one male and one female.

On the study overall, not on this receptor specifically: Only two mild cases were covered by the study, and larger cohorts that include severe cases with pre-infection samples were considered necessary. Some responding clones were found in pre-infection memory, which suggests that pre-existing cross-reactive memory T cells took part in the SARS-CoV-2 response. Contracting CD4+ clones were located mainly in the CM and EM memory subsets, whereas CD8+ clones were found to be enriched in EMRA. Whether the second-wave clones peaking on day 37 were SARS-CoV-2 specific was not confirmed. Balanced CD4/CD8 phenotypes were observed for clones contracting from day 15 to 85, whereas a bias towards CD4+ was observed for a second wave of clones expanding from day 15 to 37.

For CDR1 and CDR2, the germline V gene lists SGHRS and YFSETQ. V ends up 1 base short and J 5 bases short, with an unmatched junction base count of 5. From its cysteine to its phenylalanine, the CDR3 spans 15 amino acids. Left in the record is the CDR3 DNA by itself, 45 bases read in frame from the first base. In the case of this clonotype: Which antigen it targets is not known. No quality values exist for individual bases; no much larger clone is one base distant.

Ficoll-Paque density gradient centrifugation was used to isolate PBMCs. The sample was run on an Illumina NovaSeq 6000. TCRalpha and TCRbeta cDNA libraries were constructed by 5'RACE with constant-segment primers, with sample barcodes and unique molecular identifiers being introduced. Trizol reagent was used to extract RNA from every sample. Library amplification was performed in two PCR steps, and a second sample barcode and Illumina TruSeq adapters were introduced in the second step. Sequencing of the libraries was done on an Illumina NovaSeq, producing 2 x 150 bp paired-end reads. As for how the authors treated the data: The reads were demultiplexed and collapsed into UMI-guided consensus sequences using migec v1.2.7. Using mixcr v2.1.11, the UMI consensuses were aligned to TRA and TRB V and J templates and assembled into clonotypes. A clonotype was counted as expanded or contracted only if both edgeR and NoisET called the change significant, with noise models trained on biological replicates. For edgeR calls, a false discovery rate-adjusted p below 0.01 and a log2 fold-change threshold of 1 were applied. As an exploratory analysis of dynamics, PCA with hierarchical clustering was applied to max-normalized trajectories of the 1000 most abundant clonotypes. Each responding clone was given a CD4 or CD8 phenotype based on the CD4+ and CD8+ repertoires, which had been sequenced separately. TCRdb reprocessed the public reads (quality trimming at Q25 with fastp, clone calling with MiXCR) and kept in-frame beta chains. Entries are consolidated by CDR3 protein sequence, retaining the most common genes and DNA. These V and J calls derive from TCRdb rather than the authors' analysis. The sample table contains some 100,000 distinct CDR3 sequences; only one count was recorded for roughly 10% of them. The top ten constitute roughly 40% of the sample.

The TCR comes from a man aged 18 to 29 who had mild COVID-19 (a few samples of this study predate the infection). The sample titles of this study are shuffled in the database, so cell type and time point are left out; the donor was told from shared clones. The specimen sequenced was PBMCs or a T cell subset sorted from them (not recorded which). The rearrangement joined TRBV5-1 to TRBJ1-2, and TRBD1 aligns with 10 junction nucleotides. The DNA sequence is as follows: TGCGCCAGCAGCTTGCCCCGGGACAGGGGTTATGGCTACACCTTC. Its protein reads: CASSLPRDRGYGYTF.